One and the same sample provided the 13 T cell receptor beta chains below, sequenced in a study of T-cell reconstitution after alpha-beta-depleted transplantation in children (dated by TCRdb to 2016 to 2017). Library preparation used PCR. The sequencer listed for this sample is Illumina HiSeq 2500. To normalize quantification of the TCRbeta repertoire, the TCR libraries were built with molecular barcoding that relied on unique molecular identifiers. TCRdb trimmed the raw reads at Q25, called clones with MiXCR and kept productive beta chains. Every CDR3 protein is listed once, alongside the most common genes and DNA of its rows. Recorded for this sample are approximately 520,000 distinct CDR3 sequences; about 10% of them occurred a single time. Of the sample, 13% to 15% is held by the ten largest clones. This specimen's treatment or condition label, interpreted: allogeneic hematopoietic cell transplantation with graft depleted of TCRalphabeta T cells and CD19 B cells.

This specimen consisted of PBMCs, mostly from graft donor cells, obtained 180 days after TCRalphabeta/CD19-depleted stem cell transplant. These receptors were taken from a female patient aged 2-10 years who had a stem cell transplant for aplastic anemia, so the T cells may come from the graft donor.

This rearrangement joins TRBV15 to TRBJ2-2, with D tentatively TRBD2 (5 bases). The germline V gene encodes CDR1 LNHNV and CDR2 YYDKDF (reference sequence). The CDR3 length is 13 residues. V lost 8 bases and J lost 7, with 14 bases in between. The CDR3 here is CATPVGEIGELFF. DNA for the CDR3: TGTGCCACCCCAGTCGGGGAAATCGGGGAGCTGTTTTTT.

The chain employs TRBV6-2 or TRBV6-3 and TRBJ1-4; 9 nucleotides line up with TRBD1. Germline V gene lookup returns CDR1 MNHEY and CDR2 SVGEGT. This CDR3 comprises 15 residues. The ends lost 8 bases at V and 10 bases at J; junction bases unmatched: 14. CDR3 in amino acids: CASAEPGQGTAKLFF. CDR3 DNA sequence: TGTGCCAGCGCGGAACCGGGACAGGGTACGGCAAAACTGTTTTTT.

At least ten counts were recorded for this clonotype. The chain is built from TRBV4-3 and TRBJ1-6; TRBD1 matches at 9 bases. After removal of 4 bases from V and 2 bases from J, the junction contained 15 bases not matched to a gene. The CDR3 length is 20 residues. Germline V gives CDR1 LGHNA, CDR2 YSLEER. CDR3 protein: CASSLSTGGPRNAYNSPLHF. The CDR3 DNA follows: TGCGCCAGCAGCCTCTCAACAGGGGGCCCAAGGAACGCCTATAATTCACCCCTCCACTTT.

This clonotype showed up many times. The CDR3 sequence is CASSSMTGNYEQYF. The CDR3 region has the DNA TGTGCCAGCAGCTCTATGACAGGGAACTACGAGCAGTACTTC. The chain combines TRBV11-1 with TRBJ2-7; 7 nucleotides line up with TRBD1. CDR3 length: 14 residues. CDR1 and CDR2 (germline): SGHAT, FQDESV (reference sequence). With V trimmed by 4 bases and J by 3 bases, 6 bases remained unmatched.

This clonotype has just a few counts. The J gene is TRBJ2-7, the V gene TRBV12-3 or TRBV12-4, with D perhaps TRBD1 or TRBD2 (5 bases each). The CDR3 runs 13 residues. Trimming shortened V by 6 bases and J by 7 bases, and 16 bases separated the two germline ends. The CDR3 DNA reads TGTGCCAGCAGGGGGACGGTCGGGAATGAGCAGTACTTC. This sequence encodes CASRGTVGNEQYF.

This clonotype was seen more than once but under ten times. The DNA for the CDR3 is TGTGCCAGCAGCCGGTACAGGGGGCCTGGGGCCAACGTCCTGACTTTC. As protein: CASSRYRGPGANVLTF. The V call is TRBV14, the J call TRBJ2-6, with 9 bases lining up with TRBD1. V trimming: 4 bases; J trimming: 2 bases; junction bases outside the gene matches: 3. CDR1 is SGHDN and CDR2 is FVKESK in the germline V gene. There are 16 residues in the CDR3.

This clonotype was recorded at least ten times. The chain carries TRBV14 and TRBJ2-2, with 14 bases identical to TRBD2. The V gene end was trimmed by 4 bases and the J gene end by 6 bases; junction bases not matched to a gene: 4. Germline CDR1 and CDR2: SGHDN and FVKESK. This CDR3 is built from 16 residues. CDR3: CASSPGLAGGSGELFF. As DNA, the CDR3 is TGTGCCAGCAGCCCCGGACTAGCGGGAGGATCCGGGGAGCTGTTTTTT.

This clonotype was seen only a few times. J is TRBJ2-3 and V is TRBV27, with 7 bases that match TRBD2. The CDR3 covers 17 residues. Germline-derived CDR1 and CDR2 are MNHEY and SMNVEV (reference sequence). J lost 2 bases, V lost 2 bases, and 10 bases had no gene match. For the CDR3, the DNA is TGTGCCAGCAGTTTAGTGTGGGTGGGAGGGCCCACAGATACGCAGTATTTT. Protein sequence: CASSLVWVGGPTDTQYF.

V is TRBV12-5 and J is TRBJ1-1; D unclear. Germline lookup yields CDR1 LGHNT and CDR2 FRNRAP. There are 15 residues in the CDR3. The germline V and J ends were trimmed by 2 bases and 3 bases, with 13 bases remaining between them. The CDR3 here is CASGLRQTIHTEAFF. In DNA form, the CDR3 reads TGTGCTAGTGGTTTGCGGCAGACTATTCACACTGAAGCTTTCTTT.

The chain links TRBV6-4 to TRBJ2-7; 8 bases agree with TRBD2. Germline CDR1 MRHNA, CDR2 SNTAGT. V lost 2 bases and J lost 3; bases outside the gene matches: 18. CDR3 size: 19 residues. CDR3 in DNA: TGTGCCAGCAGTGACCCCGGGACTAGAAAAACGGAGAAGGGCTACGAGCAGTACTTC. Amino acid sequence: CASSDPGTRKTEKGYEQYF.

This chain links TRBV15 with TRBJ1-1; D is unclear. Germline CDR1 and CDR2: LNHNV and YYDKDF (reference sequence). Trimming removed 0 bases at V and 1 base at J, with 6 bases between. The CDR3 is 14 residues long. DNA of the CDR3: TGTGCCACCAGCAGAGACACACGGAACACTGAAGCTTTCTTT. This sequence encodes CATSRDTRNTEAFF.

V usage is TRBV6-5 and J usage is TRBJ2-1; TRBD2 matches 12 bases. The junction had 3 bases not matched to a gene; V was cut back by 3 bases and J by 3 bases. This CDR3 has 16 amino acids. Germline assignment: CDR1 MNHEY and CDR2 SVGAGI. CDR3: CASSYRLAGVYNEQFF. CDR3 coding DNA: TGTGCCAGCAGTTATCGACTAGCGGGAGTCTACAATGAGCAGTTCTTC.

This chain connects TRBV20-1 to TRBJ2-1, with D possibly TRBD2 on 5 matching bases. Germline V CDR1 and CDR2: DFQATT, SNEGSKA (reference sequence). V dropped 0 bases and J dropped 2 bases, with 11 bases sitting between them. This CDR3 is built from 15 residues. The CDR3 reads CSARDGGLTYNEQFF. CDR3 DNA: TGCAGTGCTAGAGATGGCGGGCTTACCTACAATGAGCAGTTCTTC.